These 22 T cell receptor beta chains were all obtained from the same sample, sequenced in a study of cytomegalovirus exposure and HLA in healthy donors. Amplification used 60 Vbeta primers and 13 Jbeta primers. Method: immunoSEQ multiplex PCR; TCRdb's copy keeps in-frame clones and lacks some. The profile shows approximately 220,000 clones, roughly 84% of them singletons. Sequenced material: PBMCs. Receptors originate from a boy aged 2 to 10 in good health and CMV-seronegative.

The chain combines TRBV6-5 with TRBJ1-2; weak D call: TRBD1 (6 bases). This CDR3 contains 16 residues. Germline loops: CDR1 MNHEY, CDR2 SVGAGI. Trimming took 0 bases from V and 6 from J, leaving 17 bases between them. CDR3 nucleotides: TGTGCCAGCAGTTACTCGGTTTTCGACAGGAGGAATGGCTACACCTTC. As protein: CASSYSVFDRRNGYTF.

The CDR3 loop reads CASSSSGELFF. The CDR3 DNA is TGTGCCAGCAGTTCATCCGGGGAGCTGTTTTTT. This rearrangement joins TRBV6-5 to TRBJ2-2; D is ambiguous. V was shortened by 4 bases and J by 6 bases, with 3 bases between the two germline ends. Germline V gene sequence: CDR1 MNHEY, CDR2 SVGAGI. The CDR3 covers 11 residues.

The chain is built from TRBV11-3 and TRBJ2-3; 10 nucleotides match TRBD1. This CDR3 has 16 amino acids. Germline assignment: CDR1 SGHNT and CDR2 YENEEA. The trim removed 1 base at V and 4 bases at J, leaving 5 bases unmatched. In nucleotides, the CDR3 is TGTGCCAGCAGCTTAGGGGACAGGGGTTTCGCAGATACGCAGTATTTT. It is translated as CASSLGDRGFADTQYF.

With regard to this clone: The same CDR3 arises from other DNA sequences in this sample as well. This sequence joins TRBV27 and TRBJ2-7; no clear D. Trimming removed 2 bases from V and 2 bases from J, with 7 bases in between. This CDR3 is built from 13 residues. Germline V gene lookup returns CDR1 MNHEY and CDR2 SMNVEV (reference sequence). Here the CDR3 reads CASSLGLAYEQYF. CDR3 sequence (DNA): TGTGCCAGCAGTTTAGGGCTGGCCTACGAGCAGTACTTC.

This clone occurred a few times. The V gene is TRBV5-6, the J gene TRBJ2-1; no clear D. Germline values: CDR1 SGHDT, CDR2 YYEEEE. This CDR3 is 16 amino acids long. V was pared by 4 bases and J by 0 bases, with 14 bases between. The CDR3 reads CASSPRGYYSYNEQFF. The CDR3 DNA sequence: TGTGCCAGCAGCCCTCGTGGGTACTACTCCTACAATGAGCAGTTCTTC.

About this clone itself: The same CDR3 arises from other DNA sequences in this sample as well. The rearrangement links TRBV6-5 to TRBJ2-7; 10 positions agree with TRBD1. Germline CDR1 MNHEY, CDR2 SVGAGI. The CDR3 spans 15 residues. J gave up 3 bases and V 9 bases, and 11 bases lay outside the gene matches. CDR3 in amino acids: CASRDPGQGNYEQYF. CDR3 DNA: TGTGCCAGTAGGGATCCGGGACAGGGGAACTACGAGCAGTACTTC.

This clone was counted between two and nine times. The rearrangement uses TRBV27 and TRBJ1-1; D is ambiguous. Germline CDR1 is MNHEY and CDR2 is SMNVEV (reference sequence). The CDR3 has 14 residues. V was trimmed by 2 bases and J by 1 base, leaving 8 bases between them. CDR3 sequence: CASSLRGKNTEAFF. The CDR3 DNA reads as TGTGCCAGCAGTTTACGGGGAAAGAACACTGAAGCTTTCTTT.

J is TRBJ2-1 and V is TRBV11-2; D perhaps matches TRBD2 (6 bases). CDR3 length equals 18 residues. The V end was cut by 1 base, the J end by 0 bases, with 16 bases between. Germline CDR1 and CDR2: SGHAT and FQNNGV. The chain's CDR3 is CASSLAGGVGGSYNEQFF. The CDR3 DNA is TGTGCCAGCAGCTTAGCGGGCGGGGTTGGGGGCTCCTACAATGAGCAGTTCTTC.

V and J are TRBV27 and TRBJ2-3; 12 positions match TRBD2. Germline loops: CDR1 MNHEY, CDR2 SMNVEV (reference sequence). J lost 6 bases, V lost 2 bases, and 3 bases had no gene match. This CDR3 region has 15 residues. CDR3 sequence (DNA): TGTGCCAGCAGTTTAGGCCTAGCGGGAGGGGATACGCAGTATTTT. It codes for CASSLGLAGGDTQYF.

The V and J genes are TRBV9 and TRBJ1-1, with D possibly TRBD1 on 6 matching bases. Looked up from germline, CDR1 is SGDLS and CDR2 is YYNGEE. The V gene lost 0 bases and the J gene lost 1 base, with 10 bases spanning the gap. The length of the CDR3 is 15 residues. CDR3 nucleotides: TGTGCCAGCAGCGTAGACAGGGAAGGGAACACTGAAGCTTTCTTT. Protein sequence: CASSVDREGNTEAFF.

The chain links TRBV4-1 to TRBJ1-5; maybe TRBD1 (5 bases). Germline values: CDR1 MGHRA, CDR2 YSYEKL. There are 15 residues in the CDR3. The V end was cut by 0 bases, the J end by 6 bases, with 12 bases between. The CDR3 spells CASSQDPQGGQPQHF. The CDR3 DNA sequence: TGCGCCAGCAGCCAAGATCCCCAGGGAGGTCAGCCCCAGCATTTT.

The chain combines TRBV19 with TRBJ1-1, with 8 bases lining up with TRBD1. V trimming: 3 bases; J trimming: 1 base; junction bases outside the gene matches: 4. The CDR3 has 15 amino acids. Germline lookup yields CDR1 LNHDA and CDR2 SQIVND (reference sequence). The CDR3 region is CASSMQGATNTEAFF. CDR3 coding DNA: TGTGCCAGTAGTATGCAGGGGGCTACGAACACTGAAGCTTTCTTT.

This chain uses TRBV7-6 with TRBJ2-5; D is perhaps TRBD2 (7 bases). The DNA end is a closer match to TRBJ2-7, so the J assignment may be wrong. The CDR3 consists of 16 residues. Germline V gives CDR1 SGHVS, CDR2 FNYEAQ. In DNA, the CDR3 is TGTGCCAGCAGCTCCCTAATTGGGGGGGCGTCGTACGAGCAGTACTTC. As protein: CASSSLIGGASYEQYF.

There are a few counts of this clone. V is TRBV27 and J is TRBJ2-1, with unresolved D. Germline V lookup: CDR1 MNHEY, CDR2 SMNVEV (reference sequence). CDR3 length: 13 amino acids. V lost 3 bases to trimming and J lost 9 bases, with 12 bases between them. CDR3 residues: CASSFVAPSEQFF. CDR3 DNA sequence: TGTGCCAGCAGTTTTGTAGCTCCGAGTGAGCAGTTCTTC.

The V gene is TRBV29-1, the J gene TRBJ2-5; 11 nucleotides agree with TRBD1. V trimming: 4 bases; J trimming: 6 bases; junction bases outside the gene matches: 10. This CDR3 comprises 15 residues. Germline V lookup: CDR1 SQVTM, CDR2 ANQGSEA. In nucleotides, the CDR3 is TGCAGCGTTGTCCGGACAGGGGGCTCTACGCAGACCCAGTACTTC. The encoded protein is CSVVRTGGSTQTQYF.

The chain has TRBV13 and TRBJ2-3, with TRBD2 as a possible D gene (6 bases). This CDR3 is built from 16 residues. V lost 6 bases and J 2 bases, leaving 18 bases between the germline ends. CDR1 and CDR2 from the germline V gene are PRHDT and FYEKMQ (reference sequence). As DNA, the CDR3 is TGTGCCAGCAGACATCTTAGCGGCGCCAACACAGATACGCAGTATTTT. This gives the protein CASRHLSGANTDTQYF. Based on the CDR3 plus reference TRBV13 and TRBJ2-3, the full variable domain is AAGVIQSPRHLIKEKRETATLKCYPIPRHDTVYWYQQGPGQDPQFLISFYEKMQSDKGSIPDRFSAQQFSDYHSELNMSSLELGDSALYFCASRHLSGANTDTQYFGPGTRLTVL.

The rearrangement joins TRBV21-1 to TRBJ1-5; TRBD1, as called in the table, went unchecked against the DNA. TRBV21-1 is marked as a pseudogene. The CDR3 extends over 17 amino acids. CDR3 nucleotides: TGTGCCAGCAGCAAAGCGTTAACAGGAGATAGCAATCAGCCCCAGCATTTT. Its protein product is CASSKALTGDSNQPQHF.

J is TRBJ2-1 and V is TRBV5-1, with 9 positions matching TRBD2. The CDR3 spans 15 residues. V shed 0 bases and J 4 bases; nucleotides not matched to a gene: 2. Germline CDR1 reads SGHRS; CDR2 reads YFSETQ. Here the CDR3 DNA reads TGCGCCAGCAGCTTGGACCTAGCGGGATACAATGAGCAGTTCTTC. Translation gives CASSLDLAGYNEQFF.

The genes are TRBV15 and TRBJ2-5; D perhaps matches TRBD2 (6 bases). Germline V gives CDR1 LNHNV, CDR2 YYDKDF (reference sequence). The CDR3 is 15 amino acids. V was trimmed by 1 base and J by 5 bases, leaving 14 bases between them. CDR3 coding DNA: TGTGCCACCAGCAGAGCGCAGGGAGGACCTGAGACCCAGTACTTC. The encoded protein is CATSRAQGGPETQYF. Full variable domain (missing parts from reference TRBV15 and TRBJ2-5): DAMVIQNPRYQVTQFGKPVTLSCSQTLNHNVMYWYQQKSSQAPKLLFHYYDKDFNNEADTPDNFQSRRPNTSFCFLDIRSPGLGDTAMYLCATSRAQGGPETQYFGPGTRLLVL.

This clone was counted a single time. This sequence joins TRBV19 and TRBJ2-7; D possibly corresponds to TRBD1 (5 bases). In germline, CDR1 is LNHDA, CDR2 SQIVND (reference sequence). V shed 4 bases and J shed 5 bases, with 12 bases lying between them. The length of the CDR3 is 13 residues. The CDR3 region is CASSNLRGDEQYF. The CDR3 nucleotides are TGTGCCAGTAGTAATCTAAGGGGCGACGAGCAGTACTTC.

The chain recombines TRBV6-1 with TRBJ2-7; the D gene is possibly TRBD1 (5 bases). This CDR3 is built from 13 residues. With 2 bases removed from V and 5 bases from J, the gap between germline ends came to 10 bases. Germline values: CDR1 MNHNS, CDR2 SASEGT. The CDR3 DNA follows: TGTGCCAGCAGTGAACAGGGAATTAACGAGCAGTACTTC. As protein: CASSEQGINEQYF.

The CDR3 region has the DNA TGTGCCAGCAGTCCGGGACAGGGGCTCTATGGCTACACCTTC. It codes for CASSPGQGLYGYTF. The genes are TRBV6-5 and TRBJ1-2; 10 bases match TRBD1. The CDR3 runs to 14 residues. The J segment lost 4 bases and the V segment lost 5 bases, leaving 4 bases of the junction unmatched. Per germline, CDR1 MNHEY and CDR2 SVGAGI.